This TCR beta chain emerged from a study of neoadjuvant anti-PD-1 for oral cavity cancer. These oral cavity squamous cell carcinomas were HPV-negative and locally advanced. Six replicates per PBMC sample, mostly from roughly 450 ng of genomic DNA. The repertoire was sequenced with immunoSEQ multiplex PCR; TCRdb's copy has only in-frame clones and lacks some. The profile shows 12,000 to 15,000 clones, 60% to 70% of them singletons. The V gene's germline CDR1 is SGHDT and CDR2 YYEEEE. The ends were cut back, 6 bases at V and 16 bases at J, with 20 bases in the middle. This CDR3 comprises 13 residues. In this sample, this clone turned up a few times.

The sample was PBMCs, taken before nivolumab (anti-PD-1) treatment. The chain joins TRBV5-6 to TRBJ1-6, with a tentative D call TRBD1 (5 bases). This TCR was recovered from a person between 40 and 79 years old with oral cavity squamous cell carcinoma. The CDR3 here is CASTPLGQGQLHF. DNA of the CDR3: TGTGCCAGCACCCCTCTTGGGCAGGGCCAACTCCACTTT.